Listed below are T cell receptor beta chains from one sample, sequenced in a study of early T cells in non-severe SARS-CoV-2 infection. TCRdb re-analysed the 5' RACE reads in MiXCR, keeping a single row per CDR3 protein. The top ten hold more than 9.5% of the sample, which has 27,000 or so distinct CDR3 sequences, roughly 4.4% seen once. Sequencing used whole blood. The receptor set was obtained from an adult who was a healthcare worker with PCR-confirmed SARS-CoV-2 infection or an uninfected control (not recorded which). The CDR3 runs from the conserved cysteine through the conserved F or W. A D gene is named only where the DNA matches it firmly. The size entry is marked missing in some rows and otherwise reads once, few, many or a size class.

TRBV6-2/TRBV6-3	few	TRBD2	TRBJ2-1	CASSYASGRSNEQFF	TGTGCCAGCAGTTACGCTAGCGGGAGGTCCAATGAGCAGTTCTTC
TRBV20-1	many	NA	TRBJ1-1	CSVRGMNTEAFF	TGCAGTGTCCGTGGGATGAACACTGAAGCTTTCTTT
TRBV7-9	many	NA	TRBJ2-1	CASTTRDLYNEQFF	TGTGCCAGCACAACCCGGGACCTGTACAATGAGCAGTTCTTC
TRBV13	many	TRBD2	TRBJ2-1	CASSLGGRSVNEQFF	TGTGCCAGCAGCTTAGGCGGGAGGTCTGTGAATGAGCAGTTCTTC
TRBV6-6	many	NA	TRBJ2-7	CASSYGGSVREQYF	TGTGCCAGCAGTTATGGGGGGAGTGTGCGGGAGCAGTACTTC
TRBV6-2/TRBV6-3	medium-sized	NA	TRBJ1-5	CASSYGGRDSNQPQHF	TGTGCCAGCAGTTACGGCGGGAGGGATAGCAATCAGCCCCAGCATTTT
TRBV19	many	TRBD1	TRBJ2-5	CASSNDRQGVKTQYF	TGTGCCAGTAGTAACGACCGACAGGGCGTCAAGACCCAGTACTTC
TRBV29-1	few	TRBD2	TRBJ2-3	CSVAVLAGGPDTQYF	TGCAGCGTTGCGGTTCTAGCGGGAGGACCAGATACGCAGTATTTT
TRBV6-5	NA	TRBD1	TRBJ2-1	CASSTPAGTGGLNEQFF	TGTGCCAGCAGTACCCCCGCGGGGACAGGGGGCCTCAATGAGCAGTTCTTC
TRBV7-9	many	NA	TRBJ1-1	CASSPDMNTEAFF	TGTGCCAGCAGCCCCGATATGAACACTGAAGCTTTCTTT
TRBV21-1	many	NA	TRBJ2-7	CASSKRARRATYEQYF	TGTGCCAGCAGCAAAAGGGCCCGCAGGGCCACCTACGAGCAGTACTTC
TRBV4-3	many	NA	TRBJ2-1	CASSQEALAEGWNEQFF	TGCGCCAGCAGCCAAGAGGCTCTGGCGGAAGGGTGGAATGAGCAGTTCTTC
TRBV15	NA	NA	TRBJ2-3	CATKEPASWADTQYF	TGTGCCACCAAAGAGCCAGCTAGTTGGGCAGATACGCAGTATTTT
TRBV29-1	many	NA	TRBJ2-1	CSVVTPFSYNEQFF	TGCAGCGTCGTGACCCCTTTCTCCTACAATGAGCAGTTCTTC
TRBV5-1	many	TRBD1	TRBJ1-4	CASSLVTGEGEKLFF	TGCGCCAGCAGCTTGGTAACAGGGGAGGGCGAAAAACTGTTTTTT
TRBV5-5	many	NA	TRBJ2-1	CASSLRLVADYNEQFF	TGTGCCAGCAGCTTGCGGTTGGTAGCGGACTACAATGAGCAGTTCTTC
TRBV13	many	NA	TRBJ2-1	CASSSEGNEQFF	TGTGCCAGCAGCTCCGAGGGGAATGAGCAGTTCTTC
TRBV28	many	NA	TRBJ2-1	CASSRARDRTSEQFF	TGTGCCAGCAGCCGAGCTAGAGACAGGACAAGCGAGCAGTTCTTC
TRBV10-3	many	NA	TRBJ2-3	CAISDEDFDTQYF	TGTGCCATCAGTGACGAGGATTTTGATACGCAGTATTTT
TRBV6-5	many	NA	TRBJ2-1	CASSSPPYNEQFF	TGTGCCAGCTCTTCCCCACCCTACAATGAGCAGTTCTTC
TRBV11-3	many	TRBD2	TRBJ2-1	CASSLGLAGGNEQFF	TGTGCCAGCAGCCTCGGACTAGCGGGAGGCAATGAGCAGTTCTTC
TRBV6-5	NA	NA	TRBJ2-7	CASSYSARSYEQYF	TGTGCCAGCAGTTACTCGGCAAGGTCCTACGAGCAGTACTTC
TRBV6-4	many	TRBD2	TRBJ2-2	CASSDTSGSRMAGELFF	TGTGCCAGCAGTGATACTAGCGGGAGTCGTATGGCCGGGGAGCTGTTTTTT
TRBV20-1	many	NA	TRBJ1-5	CSARKKGGSLNQPQHF	TGCAGTGCTAGAAAAAAAGGAGGGTCTTTAAATCAGCCCCAGCATTTT
TRBV6-6	NA	NA	TRBJ2-5	CAVQIRDGAPYQETQYF	TGTGCCGTACAGATAAGGGACGGTGCCCCGTACCAAGAGACCCAGTACTTC
TRBV19	many	NA	TRBJ2-2	CASTSFEAGELFF	TGTGCCAGTACATCCTTCGAGGCCGGGGAGCTGTTTTTT
TRBV10-3	many	TRBD1	TRBJ2-7	CAISESPGTGGYEQYF	TGTGCCATCAGTGAGTCTCCGGGGACAGGTGGATACGAGCAGTACTTC
TRBV5-1	many	TRBD2	TRBJ2-7	CASSSLVQAGTYEQYF	TGCGCCAGCAGCTCGCTCGTGCAAGCGGGAACCTACGAGCAGTACTTC
TRBV29-1	NA	TRBD2	TRBJ2-1	CSGRTSGLAYNEQFF	TGCAGCGGAAGGACTAGCGGGTTGGCCTACAATGAGCAGTTCTTC
TRBV28	many	NA	TRBJ1-1	CASSLEWTEAFF	TGTGCCAGCAGTTTAGAGTGGACAGAAGCTTTCTTT